These 5 T cell receptor beta chains came from one sample sequenced in a study of early T cells in non-severe SARS-CoV-2 infection. Using its own MiXCR run on the 5' RACE reads, TCRdb lists one record per CDR3 protein. Here the sample spans 80,000 to 95,000 distinct CDR3 sequences, about 14% being singletons. Sequences were obtained from whole blood. All receptors derive from an adult who was a healthcare worker with PCR-confirmed SARS-CoV-2 infection or an uninfected control (not recorded which).

V is TRBV12-3 or TRBV12-4 and J is TRBJ1-2; D may be TRBD1 (6 bases). The CDR3 spans 16 residues. V lost 6 bases to trimming and J lost 6 bases, with 23 bases between them. In DNA, the CDR3 is TGTGCCAGCAGCACAGGGCCTCCTAGAGGGGTAGATGGCTACACCTTC. It encodes CASSTGPPRGVDGYTF.

V is TRBV25-1 and J is TRBJ2-2, with D uncertain. V lost 7 bases to trimming and J lost 1 base, with 1 base between them. The CDR3 totals 11 residues. Germline CDR1 and CDR2: MGHDK and SYGVNS. The CDR3 loop is CASKNTGELFF. CDR3 bases: TGTGCCAGCAAGAACACCGGGGAGCTGTTTTTT.

The J gene is TRBJ2-4, the V gene TRBV20-1; 8 nucleotides match TRBD1. CDR3 size: 14 residues. Germline CDR1 and CDR2: DFQATT and SNEGSKA (reference sequence). V shed 3 bases, J shed 3 bases, and the junction held 4 bases outside the gene matches. The CDR3 bases are TGCAGTGCTAGTCCACAGGGGGGCAAAAACATTCAGTACTTC. This translates into CSASPQGGKNIQYF.

The chain carries TRBV3-1 and TRBJ1-2; 8 nucleotides align to TRBD1. V gave up 4 bases and J gave up 4 bases; unmatched junction bases: 5. The CDR3 loop spans 14 amino acids. The V gene's germline CDR1 is LGHDT and CDR2 YNNKEL (reference sequence). DNA for the CDR3: TGTGCCAGCAGCCCAGGACAGGGTCCCTATGGCTACACCTTC. Amino acid sequence: CASSPGQGPYGYTF.

The chain is built from TRBV6-5 and TRBJ1-5, with 11 bases aligning to TRBD1. Trimming removed 6 bases from V and 11 bases from J; junction bases left unmatched: 3. Germline CDR1 reads MNHEY; CDR2 reads SVGAGI. The CDR3 sequence is 12 residues long. The CDR3 coding sequence is TGTGCCAGCAGGGACAGGGGGCAATCCCAGCATTTT. Translation: CASRDRGQSQHF.